This entry features one T cell receptor (beta chain) sequence. V lost 1 base to trimming and J lost 3 bases, with 4 bases between them. Germline V gene data show CDR1 as SGHDN and CDR2 as FVKESK. This CDR3 comprises 13 residues. In the PCR, 60 Vbeta and 13 Jbeta primers were used. The assay was immunoSEQ multiplex PCR, and TCRdb's table has in-frame clones only and misses some. Here the sample spans approximately 120,000 clones, around 70% being singletons. These data are taken from a study of cytomegalovirus exposure and HLA in healthy donors. The rearrangement joins TRBV14 to TRBJ1-3; D gene unclear. This receptor was identified in a woman aged 70-85 years in good health and CMV-seropositive. What was sequenced was PBMCs. The CDR3 sequence: CASSQALGNTIYF. CDR3 in DNA: TGTGCCAGCAGCCAAGCCCTTGGAAACACCATATATTTT.